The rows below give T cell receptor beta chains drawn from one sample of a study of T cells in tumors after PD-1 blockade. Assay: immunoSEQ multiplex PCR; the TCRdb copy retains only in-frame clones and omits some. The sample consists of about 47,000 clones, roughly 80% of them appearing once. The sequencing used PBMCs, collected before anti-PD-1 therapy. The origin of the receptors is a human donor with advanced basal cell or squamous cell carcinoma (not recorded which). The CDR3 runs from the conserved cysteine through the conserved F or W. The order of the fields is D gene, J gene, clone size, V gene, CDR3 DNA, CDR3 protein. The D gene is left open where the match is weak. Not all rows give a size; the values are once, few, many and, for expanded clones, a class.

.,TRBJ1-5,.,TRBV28,TGTGCCAGCAGTATGGGAGGGGGCAATCAGCCCCAGCATTTT,CASSMGGGNQPQHF
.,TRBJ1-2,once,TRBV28,TGTGCCAGCCGACTGAAACCTAACTATGGCTACACCTTC,CASRLKPNYGYTF
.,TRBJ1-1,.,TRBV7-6,TGTGCCAGCAGCCCCCGTAGGGGGGGATCTGAAGCTTTCTTT,CASSPRRGGSEAFF
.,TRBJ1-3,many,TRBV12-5,TGTGCTAGTGGTTTTTCAGGCCACTCTGGAAACACCATATATTTT,CASGFSGHSGNTIYF
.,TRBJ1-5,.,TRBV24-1,TGTGCCACCAGTGATCCCGGACCCAATCAGCCCCAGCATTTT,CATSDPGPNQPQHF
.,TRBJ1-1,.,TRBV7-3,TGTGCCAGCAGCCAGACGGGGGCGGGTGAAGCTTTCTTT,CASSQTGAGEAFF
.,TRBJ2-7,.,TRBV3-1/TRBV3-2,TGTGCCAGCAGCCAAGTTTACGAGCAGTACTTC,CASSQVYEQYF
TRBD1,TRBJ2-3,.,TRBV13,TGTGCCAGCAGCTTAGACGGGACAGGGGGAACAGATACGCAGTATTTT,CASSLDGTGGTDTQYF
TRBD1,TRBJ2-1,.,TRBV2,TGTGCCAGCAGTGAAAAGTGGGTGACAGGGTGGAATGAGCAGTTCTTC,CASSEKWVTGWNEQFF
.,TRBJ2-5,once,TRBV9,TGTGCCAGCAGCCCAACTGGGACATCCGAAGAGACCCAGTACTTC,CASSPTGTSEETQYF